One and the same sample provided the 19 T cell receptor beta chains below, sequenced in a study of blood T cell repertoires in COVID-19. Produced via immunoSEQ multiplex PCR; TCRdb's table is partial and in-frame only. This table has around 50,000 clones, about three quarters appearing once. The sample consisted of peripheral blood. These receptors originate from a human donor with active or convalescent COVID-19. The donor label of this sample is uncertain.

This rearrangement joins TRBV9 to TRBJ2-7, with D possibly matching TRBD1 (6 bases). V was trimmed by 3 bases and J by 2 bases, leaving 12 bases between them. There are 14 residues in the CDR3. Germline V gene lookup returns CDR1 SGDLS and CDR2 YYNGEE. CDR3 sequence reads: CASSGTAITYEQYF. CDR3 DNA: TGTGCCAGCAGCGGGACAGCAATCACCTACGAGCAGTACTTC.

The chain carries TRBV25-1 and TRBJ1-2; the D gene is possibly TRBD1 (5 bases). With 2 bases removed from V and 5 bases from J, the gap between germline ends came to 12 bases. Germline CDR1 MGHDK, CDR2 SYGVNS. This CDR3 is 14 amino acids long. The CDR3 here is CASSEMWGRYGYTF. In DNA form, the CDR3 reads TGTGCCAGCAGTGAAATGTGGGGCCGGTATGGCTACACCTTC.

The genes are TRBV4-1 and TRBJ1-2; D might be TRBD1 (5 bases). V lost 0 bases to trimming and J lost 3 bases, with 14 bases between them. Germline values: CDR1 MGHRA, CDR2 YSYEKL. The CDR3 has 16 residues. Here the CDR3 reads CASSQDFPGQYYGYTF. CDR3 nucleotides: TGCGCCAGCAGCCAAGATTTTCCAGGGCAATACTATGGCTACACCTTC.

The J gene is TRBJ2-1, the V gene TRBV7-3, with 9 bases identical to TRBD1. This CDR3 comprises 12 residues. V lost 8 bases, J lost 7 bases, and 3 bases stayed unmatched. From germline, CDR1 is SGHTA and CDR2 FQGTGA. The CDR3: CASGQGTNEQFF. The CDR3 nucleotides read TGTGCCAGCGGACAGGGGACGAATGAGCAGTTCTTC.

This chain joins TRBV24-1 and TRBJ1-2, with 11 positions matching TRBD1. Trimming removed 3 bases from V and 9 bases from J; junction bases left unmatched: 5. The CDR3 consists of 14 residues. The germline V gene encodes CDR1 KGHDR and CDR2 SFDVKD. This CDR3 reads CATSDPGQGGRYTF. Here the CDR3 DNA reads TGTGCCACCAGTGATCCGGGACAGGGGGGCCGCTACACCTTC.

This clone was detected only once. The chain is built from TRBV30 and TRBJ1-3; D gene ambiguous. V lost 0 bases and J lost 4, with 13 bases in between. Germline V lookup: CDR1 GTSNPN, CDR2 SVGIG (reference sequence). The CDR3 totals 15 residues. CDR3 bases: TGTGCCTGGAGTGTAGGAGGCGCCGGGGGAAACACCATATATTTT. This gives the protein CAWSVGGAGGNTIYF.

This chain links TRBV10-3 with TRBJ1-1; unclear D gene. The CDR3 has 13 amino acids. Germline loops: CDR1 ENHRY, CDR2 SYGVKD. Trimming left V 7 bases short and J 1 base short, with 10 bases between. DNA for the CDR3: TGTGCCATCACCATAGAAAGGAACACTGAAGCTTTCTTT. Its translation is CAITIERNTEAFF.

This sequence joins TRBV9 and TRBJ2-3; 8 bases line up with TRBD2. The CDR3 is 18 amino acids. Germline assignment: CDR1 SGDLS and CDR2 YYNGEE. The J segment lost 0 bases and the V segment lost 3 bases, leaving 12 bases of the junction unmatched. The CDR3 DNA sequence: TGTGCCAGCAGCGAGTCGGGATTACTAGCGGTTAGCACAGATACGCAGTATTTT. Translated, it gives CASSESGLLAVSTDTQYF.

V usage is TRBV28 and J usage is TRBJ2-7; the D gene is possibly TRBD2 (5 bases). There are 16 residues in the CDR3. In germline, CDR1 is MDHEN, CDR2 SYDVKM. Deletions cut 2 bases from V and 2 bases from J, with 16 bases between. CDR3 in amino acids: CASSLPGYTRAYEQYF. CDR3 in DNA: TGTGCCAGCAGTTTACCGGGATACACAAGAGCCTACGAGCAGTACTTC.

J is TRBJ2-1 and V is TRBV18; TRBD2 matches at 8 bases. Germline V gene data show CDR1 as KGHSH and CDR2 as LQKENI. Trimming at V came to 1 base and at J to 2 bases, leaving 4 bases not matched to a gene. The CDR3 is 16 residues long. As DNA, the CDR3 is TGTGCCAGCTCACCACGAAGCGGGAGTACCTACAATGAGCAGTTCTTC. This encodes CASSPRSGSTYNEQFF. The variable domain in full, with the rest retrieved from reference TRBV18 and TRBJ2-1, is NAGVMQNPRHLVRRRGQEARLRCSPMKGHSHVYWYRQLPEEGLKFMVYLQKENIIDESGMPKERFSAEFPKEGPSILRIQQVVRGDSAAYFCASSPRSGSTYNEQFFGPGTRLTVL.

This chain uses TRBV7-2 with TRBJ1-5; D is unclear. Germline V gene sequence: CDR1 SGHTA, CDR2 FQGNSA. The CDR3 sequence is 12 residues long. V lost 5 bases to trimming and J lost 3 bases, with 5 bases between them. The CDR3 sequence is CASSPYNQPQHF. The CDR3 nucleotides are TGTGCCAGCAGCCCGTACAATCAGCCCCAGCATTTT.

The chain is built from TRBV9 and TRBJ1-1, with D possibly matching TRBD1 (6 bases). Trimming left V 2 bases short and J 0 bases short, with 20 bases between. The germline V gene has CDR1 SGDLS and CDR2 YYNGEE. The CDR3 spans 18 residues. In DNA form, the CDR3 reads TGTGCCAGCAGCGTGGAGCCGACAGGCCTATTGATGAACACTGAAGCTTTCTTT. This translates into CASSVEPTGLLMNTEAFF.

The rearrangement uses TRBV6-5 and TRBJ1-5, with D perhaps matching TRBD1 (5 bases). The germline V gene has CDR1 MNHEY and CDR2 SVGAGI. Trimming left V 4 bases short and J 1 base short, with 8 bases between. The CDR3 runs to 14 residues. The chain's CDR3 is CASSSRQSNQPQHF. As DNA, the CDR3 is TGTGCCAGCAGTTCCCGACAGAGCAATCAGCCCCAGCATTTT.

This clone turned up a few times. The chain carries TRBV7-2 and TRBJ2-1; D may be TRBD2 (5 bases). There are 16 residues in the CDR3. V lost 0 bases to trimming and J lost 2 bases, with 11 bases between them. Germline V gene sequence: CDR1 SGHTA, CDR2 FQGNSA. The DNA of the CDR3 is TGTGCCAGCAGCTTAGCGAGCGGAGAAGCCTACAATGAGCAGTTCTTC. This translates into CASSLASGEAYNEQFF.

The CDR3 here is CASSWLAGGNYNEQFF. CDR3 in DNA: TGTGCCAGCAGTTGGTTAGCGGGAGGGAACTACAATGAGCAGTTCTTC. V usage is TRBV2 and J usage is TRBJ2-1; 11 bases line up with TRBD2. V shed 5 bases, J shed 3 bases, and the junction held 6 bases outside the gene matches. CDR3 length: 16 residues. Germline V gene lookup returns CDR1 SNHLY and CDR2 FYNNEI.

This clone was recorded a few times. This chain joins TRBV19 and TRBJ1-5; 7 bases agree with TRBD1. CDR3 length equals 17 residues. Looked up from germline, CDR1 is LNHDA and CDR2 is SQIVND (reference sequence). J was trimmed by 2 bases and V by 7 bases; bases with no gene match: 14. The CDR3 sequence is CASMPFKTGEGNQPQHF. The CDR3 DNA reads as TGTGCCAGTATGCCTTTTAAAACAGGGGAGGGCAATCAGCCCCAGCATTTT.

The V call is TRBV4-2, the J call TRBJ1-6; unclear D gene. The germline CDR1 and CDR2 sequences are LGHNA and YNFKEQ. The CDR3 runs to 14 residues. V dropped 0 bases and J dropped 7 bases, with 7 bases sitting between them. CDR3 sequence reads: CASSQDLGNSPLHF. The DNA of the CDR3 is TGTGCCAGCAGCCAAGATCTGGGCAATTCACCCCTCCACTTT.

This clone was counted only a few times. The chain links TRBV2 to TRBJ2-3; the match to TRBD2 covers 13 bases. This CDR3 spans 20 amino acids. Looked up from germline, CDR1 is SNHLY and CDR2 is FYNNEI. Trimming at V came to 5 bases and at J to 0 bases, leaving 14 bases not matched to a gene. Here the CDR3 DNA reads TGTGCCAGCAGTCCCATCGGACTAGCGGGAGAATCGGCAAGCACAGATACGCAGTATTTT. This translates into CASSPIGLAGESASTDTQYF.

CDR3 in amino acids: CASSPPGQGVVGEKLFF. As DNA, the CDR3 is TGTGCCAGCAGCCCCCCGGGACAGGGGGTTGTTGGTGAAAAACTGTTTTTT. V is TRBV3-1 (or the pseudogene TRBV3-2) and J is TRBJ1-4; 11 bases map to TRBD1. Germline V gene data show CDR1 as LGHDT and CDR2 as YNNKEL (reference sequence). V lost 4 bases, J lost 7 bases, and 11 bases stayed unmatched. The CDR3 spans 17 residues.